The 30 T cell receptor delta chains below all came from one sample that was sequenced in a study of gamma-delta T cells after stem cell transplantation (dated by TCRdb to the mid-2010s). The library came from RT-PCR. The instrument was an Illumina MiSeq. TCRdb reran clone calling on the public reads with CATT; rows sharing one DNA sequence were then combined. The sample table contains some 3,100 delta-chain clones; only one count was recorded for around 2.6% of them. The top ten clonotypes cover roughly a quarter of the sample. The specimen was gamma-delta T cells. The receptors derive from a human donor. It is not recorded whose cells these are; they may come from a transplant donor.

This clone was detected only a few times. The protein held in TCRdb is that of a much larger clone and does not match this DNA's translation at residue 7, likely because of a read error; the protein shown is translated from the DNA. The chain links TRDV2 to TRDJ1; 13 nucleotides line up with TRDD3. Germline V gene lookup returns CDR1 GEAIGNYY and CDR2 EKD. CDR3 length equals 19 residues. Losses at the gene ends were 0 bases for V and 2 bases for J; bases not matched to a gene: 11. The CDR3 sequence: CACDTVSGLGDTSTDKLIF. CDR3 coding DNA: TGTGCCTGTGACACCGTGAGCGGACTGGGGGATACGTCTACCGATAAACTCATCTTT.

This clone is large within its sample. V gene TRDV2 combines with J gene TRDJ1; D might be TRDD3 (6 bases). Germline values: CDR1 GEAIGNYY, CDR2 EKD. Deletions cut 0 bases from V and 0 bases from J, with 19 bases between. This CDR3 region has 18 residues. Written as DNA, the CDR3 is TGTGCCTGTGACACCCTAGGCAACTGGGTGGGTAACACCGATAAACTCATCTTT. Translating gives CACDTLGNWVGNTDKLIF.

Points on this clone: A far larger clone is just one base off, so this is likely a read error. This CDR3 is also generated by other DNA sequences in the sample. The CDR3 loop reads CACDPILGDTDKLIF. The DNA of the CDR3 is TGTGCCTGCGACCCCATACTGGGGGATACCGATAAACTCATCTTT. The rearrangement links TRDV2 to TRDJ1; 10 bases agree with TRDD3. Trimming at V came to 7 bases and at J to 2 bases, leaving 9 bases not matched to a gene. The CDR3 spans 15 residues. Germline V CDR1 and CDR2: GEAIGNYY, EKD.

A few counts support this clone. One junction end does not reproduce the germline sequence, and a read error may be involved. In DNA, the CDR3 is TGTGCCTGTGACCCCCTTTCCCCCCCATACACCGATAAACCCATCTTT. Translated: CACDPLSPPYTDKPIF. This sequence joins TRDV2 and TRDJ1; no firm D call. Germline-derived CDR1 and CDR2 are GEAIGNYY and EKD. The CDR3 runs to 16 residues.

This clone has only a few counts. The TCRdb protein, from a much larger clone, departs from this DNA's translation at residue 12, likely by read error; the protein shown derives from the DNA. V usage is TRDV2 and J usage is TRDJ1; the D gene is possibly TRDD3 (6 bases). The V gene's germline CDR1 is GEAIGNYY and CDR2 EKD. The CDR3 is 16 amino acids. The CDR3 nucleotides read TGTGCCTGTGACACTGTAGGGGATCCGTACACCAATAAACTCATCTTT. Translation: CACDTVGDPYTNKLIF.

This clone was counted between two and nine times. The protein TCRdb lists belongs to a much larger clone and differs from this DNA's translation at residue 14, which points to a read error; the protein shown is made from the DNA. The chain carries TRDV2 and TRDJ1; 12 bases fit TRDD3. The germline V gene encodes CDR1 GEAIGNYY and CDR2 EKD. V was clipped by 2 bases and J by 1 base; unmatched bases: 16. The CDR3 is 20 residues long. The CDR3 nucleotides are TGTGCCTGTGACAAGGTTGCTGGGGGATACGCGGTGGGTCCCACCGATAAACTCATCTTT. Its translation: CACDKVAGGYAVGPTDKLIF.

Concerning this clone: This DNA translates differently at residue 17 from the TCRdb protein, which is that of a much larger clone; a read error is likely, and the protein shown is the DNA's own translation. The V gene is TRDV2, the J gene TRDJ1; 11 nucleotides agree with TRDD3. This CDR3 comprises 20 residues. In germline, CDR1 is GEAIGNYY, CDR2 EKD. The CDR3 here is CACDTQGLGDTAQTLDTLIF. CDR3 nucleotides: TGTGCCTGTGACACCCAGGGTCTGGGGGATACAGCGCAGACCCTCGATACACTCATCTTT.

This clone was detected only a few times. TCRdb records a much larger clone's protein for this DNA, with a difference at residue 12 that likely arises from a read error; the protein given is the translation of the DNA. The rearrangement uses TRDV2 and TRDJ1; 8 nucleotides agree with TRDD3. Germline assignment: CDR1 GEAIGNYY and CDR2 EKD. Trimming took 3 bases from V and 0 from J; bases not matched to a gene: 20. The CDR3 extends over 20 amino acids. CDR3 region: CACDAILGGPQDLYTDKLIF. The CDR3, as DNA: TGTGCCTGTGACGCGATACTGGGGGGTCCCCAGGACTTGTACACCGATAAACTCATCTTT.

This clone qualifies as medium-sized (0.01 to 0.1%). This may stem from a read error, because a much larger clone lies one nucleotide away. In the same sample, other DNA sequences code for this CDR3. V and J are TRDV2 and TRDJ1; TRDD3 matches at 9 bases. Germline assignment: CDR1 GEAIGNYY and CDR2 EKD. The CDR3 extends over 19 amino acids. CDR3 in amino acids: CACDTAELGDRMYTDKLIF. CDR3 nucleotides: TGTGCCTGTGACACCGCGGAACTGGGGGACAGAATGTACACCGATAAACTCATCTTC.

This clone occurred a few times. This sequence may be a read error, since a much larger clone differs from it by one base. The J gene is TRDJ3, the V gene TRDV2; TRDD3 matches 7 bases. Germline V CDR1 and CDR2: GEAIGNYY, EKD. CDR3 size: 21 residues. V lost 0 bases and J lost 2; bases outside the gene matches: 15. The CDR3 is CACDTPSGGPISPWDTRQMFF. The CDR3 bases are TGTGCCTGTGACACCCCGTCTGGGGGTCCCATTAGCCCCTGGGACACCCGACAGATGTTTTTC.

V usage is TRDV2 and J usage is TRDJ1; 12 nucleotides agree with TRDD3. Germline V gene lookup returns CDR1 GEAIGNYY and CDR2 EKD. Trimming at V came to 0 bases and at J to 0 bases, leaving 7 bases not matched to a gene. This CDR3 is built from 18 residues. The CDR3 protein is CACDTLTGGYQYTDKLIF. The DNA of the CDR3 is TGTGCCTGTGACACCTTGACTGGGGGATACCAGTACACCGATAAACTCATCTTT.

Note on this clone: With a much larger clone just one base away, this may be a read error. The same CDR3 arises from other DNA sequences in this sample as well. The chain carries TRDV2 and TRDJ1; D is unresolved. In germline, CDR1 is GEAIGNYY, CDR2 EKD. The V end was cut by 0 bases, the J end by 0 bases, with 22 bases between. This CDR3 is 19 amino acids long. CDR3 sequence: CACDTVESTGAPYTDKLIF. In nucleotides, the CDR3 is TGTGCCTGTGACACCGTGGAGAGTACCGGGGCCCCGTACACCGATAAACTCATCTTT.

Comments on this clone: A read error likely explains this, since a far larger clone differs by one base. The identical CDR3 is also encoded by other nucleotide sequences in the sample. The chain employs TRDV1 and TRDJ1; D remains unclear. The CDR3 is 14 amino acids. Germline CDR1 is TSWWSYY and CDR2 is QGS. The DNA for the CDR3 is TGTGCTCTTGGAGAACTAGACTCTCGCGATAAACTCATCTTT. Translated: CALGELDSRDKLIF.

This clone was counted only a few times. A read error is likely here: a far larger clone is one base away. This chain connects TRDV2 to TRDJ1; D unresolved. Germline assignment: CDR1 GEAIGNYY and CDR2 EKD. The length of the CDR3 is 17 residues. This chain's CDR3 is CARDTVGSISETDKLIF. The CDR3 nucleotides read TGTGCCCGTGACACCGTCGGCTCGATCTCCGAGACCGATAAACTCATCTTT.

A remark on this clone: The protein recorded in TCRdb matches a much larger clone and deviates from this DNA's translation at residue 7, suggesting a read error; the protein here is obtained by translating the DNA. The chain carries TRDV2 and TRDJ1; 10 bases align to TRDD3. The V segment lost 0 bases and the J segment 0 bases; nucleotides outside the gene matches: 12. The length of the CDR3 is 19 residues. Germline CDR1 is GEAIGNYY and CDR2 is EKD. CDR3 sequence reads: CACDTVGGGYPFNTDKLIF. In DNA, the CDR3 is TGTGCCTGTGACACCGTTGGTGGGGGATACCCCTTTAACACCGATAAACTCATCTTT.

By proportion, this clone is medium-sized (0.01 to 0.1%). The same CDR3 arises from other DNA sequences in this sample as well. CDR3: CACDTLLGDRNDKLIF. The CDR3 region has the DNA TGTGCCTGTGACACTCTCCTGGGGGATCGCAACGATAAACTCATCTTT. The chain combines TRDV2 with TRDJ1, with 9 bases aligning to TRDD3. The J segment lost 4 bases and the V segment lost 1 base, leaving 9 bases of the junction unmatched. The germline CDR1 and CDR2 sequences are GEAIGNYY and EKD. There are 16 residues in the CDR3.

This chain connects TRDV2 to TRDJ1; 7 positions match TRDD3. This CDR3 is built from 15 residues. CDR1 is GEAIGNYY and CDR2 is EKD in the germline V gene. With 5 bases clipped from V and 8 bases from J, the junction kept 16 bases outside the gene matches. CDR3 nucleotides: TGTGCCTGTGGCACGCTGGGGGGAGAGAACTGGAAACTCATCTTT. Translating gives CACGTLGGENWKLIF.

Relative to its sample, this clone is medium-sized. The gene calls are TRDV1 and TRDJ1; TRDD3 agrees at 8 bases. The CDR3 is made up of 19 amino acids. CDR1 is TSWWSYY and CDR2 is QGS in the germline V gene. V gave up 7 bases and J gave up 1 base; unmatched junction bases: 20. CDR3 in amino acids: CALVVGPGDTPLCTDKLIF. The CDR3 coding sequence is TGTGCTCTTGTGGTGGGTCCTGGGGATACCCCCCTGTGCACCGATAAACTCATCTTT.

This clone has just a few counts. This likely traces to a read error, being one base from a far larger clone. The sample contains more than one DNA sequence encoding this CDR3. This chain uses TRDV2 with TRDJ1; TRDD3 matches at 8 bases. The CDR3 spans 16 residues. Trimming cost V 1 base and J 0 bases; bases outside gene matches: 6. Germline V gene lookup returns CDR1 GEAIGNYY and CDR2 EKD. CDR3 nucleotide sequence: TGTGCCTGTGACACTCTGGGGGACTATAACACCGATAAACTCATCTTT. This sequence encodes CACDTLGDYNTDKLIF.

Details on this clone: This likely reflects a read error, since a far larger clone is one base away. Distinct nucleotide sequences in the sample also encode this CDR3. CDR3 nucleotide sequence: TGCGCCTGTGACCCCCTTACTGGGGGTCGGCCTTACACCGATAAACTCATCTTT. It is translated as CACDPLTGGRPYTDKLIF. The gene calls are TRDV2 and TRDJ1; 8 nucleotides match TRDD3. The CDR3 extends over 18 amino acids. Germline CDR1 is GEAIGNYY and CDR2 is EKD.

This clone was seen more than once but under ten times. A junction boundary mismatches the germline segment, possibly from a read error. The chain couples TRDV2 to TRDJ3, with D possibly being TRDD3 (5 bases). This CDR3 contains 20 residues. Germline CDR1 GEAIGNYY, CDR2 EKD. CDR3 in amino acids: CACGWYCTIKGSCDTRQMFF. Written as DNA, the CDR3 is TGTGCCTGTGGATGGTACTGTACCATTAAGGGATCCTGTGACACCCGACAGATGTTTTTC.

This clone came up a few times. The chain recombines TRDV2 with TRDJ1; TRDD3 matches at 10 bases. Germline loops: CDR1 GEAIGNYY, CDR2 EKD. The CDR3 runs to 16 residues. The J segment lost 0 bases and the V segment lost 4 bases, leaving 7 bases of the junction unmatched. The CDR3 nucleotides are TGTGCCTGTGAGTTACTGGGGGATTTACACACCGATAAACTCATCTTT. It specifies CACELLGDLHTDKLIF.

Note on this clone: A read error likely explains why the TCRdb protein, taken from a much larger clone, differs from this DNA's translation at residue 5; the protein shown is translated from the DNA. The same CDR3 can be traced to other DNA sequences in this sample. The chain is built from TRDV2 and TRDJ3; TRDD3 aligns across 10 bases. The CDR3 sequence is 18 residues long. Germline CDR1 is GEAIGNYY and CDR2 is EKD. Germline trimming cut 3 bases from V and 0 bases from J; bases unmatched to any gene: 4. The CDR3 bases are TGTGCCTGTGACGCTGGGGGATATAGCTCCTGGGACACCCGACAGATGTTTTTC. Protein sequence: CACDAGGYSSWDTRQMFF.

With respect to this clone: A far larger clone is off by one base, so a read error is likely. Within the sample, other DNA sequences also encode this same CDR3. The genes are TRDV2 and TRDJ3; 8 nucleotides align to TRDD3. Germline CDR1 is GEAIGNYY and CDR2 is EKD. The V and J ends lost 0 bases and 0 bases, in that order; junction bases with no gene match: 18. The CDR3 has 23 amino acids. The CDR3 here is CACDTVETGGYGDFSWDTRQMFF. DNA of the CDR3: TGTGCCTGTGACACCGTGGAGACTGGGGGGTACGGCGACTTCTCCTGGGACACCCGACAGATGTTTTTC.

This clone is medium-sized (0.01 to 0.1%). The chain recombines TRDV2 with TRDJ3, with TRDD3 matching over 12 bases. The V gene's germline CDR1 is GEAIGNYY and CDR2 EKD. V lost 1 base to trimming and J lost 0 bases; unmatched junction nucleotides: 3. This CDR3 region has 19 residues. CDR3 bases: TGTGCCTGTGACACTACTGGGGGATACAGCTCCTGGGACACCCGACAGATGTTTTTC. Protein product: CACDTTGGYSSWDTRQMFF.

Worth noting for this clone: A read error is possible here, since a much larger clone lies one base away. The sample carries other DNA sequences with the same CDR3. This chain uses TRDV1 with TRDJ1; 13 bases line up with TRDD3. Germline trimming cut 4 bases from V and 3 bases from J; bases unmatched to any gene: 29. This CDR3 is 24 amino acids long. The V gene's germline CDR1 is TSWWSYY and CDR2 QGS. This CDR3 is CALGGPRWPTFPTGGYASADKLIF. The DNA of the CDR3 is TGTGCTCTTGGGGGTCCCCGGTGGCCTACGTTCCCGACTGGGGGATACGCGTCGGCCGATAAACTCATCTTT.

As concerns this clone: TCRdb pairs this DNA with a much larger clone's protein that differs at residue 4, likely a read error; the protein shown was translated from the DNA. V gene TRDV1 combines with J gene TRDJ1; D gene uncertain. Germline CDR1 and CDR2: TSWWSYY and QGS. The CDR3 is made up of 14 amino acids. CDR3 loop: CALRELDSRDKLIF. For the CDR3, the DNA is TGTGCTCTTAGGGAACTAGACTCTCGCGATAAACTCATCTTT.

This clone was counted a few times. With a far larger clone one base away, a read error is the likely cause. Other DNA sequences in the same sample also yield this CDR3. V gene TRDV2 combines with J gene TRDJ1; the D gene is possibly TRDD3 (6 bases). The germline V gene has CDR1 GEAIGNYY and CDR2 EKD. The CDR3 loop spans 16 amino acids. The CDR3 spells CACDTVGGSYTDKLIF. CDR3 nucleotides: TGTGCCTGTGACACCGTGGGGGGGTCGTACACCGATAAGCTCATCTTT.

The table lists this clone with a few counts. A read error may explain this, as a much larger clone is one base away. The same CDR3 also results from other DNA sequences found in this sample. V usage is TRDV2 and J usage is TRDJ1; 12 bases are a match to TRDD3. CDR1 and CDR2 from the germline V gene are GEAIGNYY and EKD. This CDR3 comprises 16 residues. After removal of 3 bases from V and 3 bases from J, the junction contained 7 bases not matched to a gene. The CDR3 nucleotides are TGTGCCTGTGACTCCCTTACTGGGGGATACTCCGATAAACTCATCTTT. Its translation is CACDSLTGGYSDKLIF.

This clone has more than one count but fewer than ten. TCRdb pairs this DNA with a much larger clone's protein that differs at residue 9, likely a read error; the protein shown was translated from the DNA. The DNA of the CDR3 is TGTGCCTGTGACAGTGTACTGGGGGGCCAAGGGTACACCGATAAACTCATCTTT. This encodes CACDSVLGGQGYTDKLIF. V usage is TRDV2 and J usage is TRDJ1; 8 bases align to TRDD3. Germline CDR1 is GEAIGNYY and CDR2 is EKD. The CDR3 length is 18 residues. With V trimmed by 2 bases and J by 0 bases, 13 bases remained unmatched.